This is a list of T cell receptor beta chains from one sample in a study of blood T cell repertoires in COVID-19. Sequencing used immunoSEQ multiplex PCR; TCRdb keeps in-frame clones, though not all of them. The sample lists over 110,000 clones; roughly 84% were seen once. The sequencing input was PBMCs or T cells enriched from blood (not recorded which). The receptor set was obtained from a middle-aged man in a cohort exposed to, infected with or recovered from COVID-19 (not recorded which). Both conserved end residues are part of each CDR3. The D gene is left open where the match is weak. Size is stated for part of the rows, as once, few or many counts, or as a class when the clone is expanded.

size: .
J: TRBJ1-2
V: TRBV28
D: TRBD1
CDR3: CASSWGQGYGYTF
DNA: TGTGCCAGCAGTTGGGGACAGGGCTATGGCTACACCTTC

size: .
J: TRBJ2-5
V: TRBV4-1
D: .
CDR3: CASSQGVTQYF
DNA: TGCGCCAGCAGCCAAGGCGTGACCCAGTACTTC

size: .
J: TRBJ1-5
V: TRBV5-5
D: TRBD1
CDR3: CASSLGGQGGQPQHF
DNA: TGTGCCAGCAGCTTAGGGGGACAGGGTGGACAGCCCCAGCATTTT

size: few
J: TRBJ2-7
V: TRBV7-3
D: .
CDR3: CASSSGLPRDEQYF
DNA: TGTGCCAGCAGTTCCGGGCTCCCGAGGGACGAGCAGTACTTC

size: .
J: TRBJ1-1
V: TRBV19
D: .
CDR3: CASRRPQTGTEAFF
DNA: TGTGCCAGTAGGAGGCCTCAGACTGGGACTGAAGCTTTCTTT

size: once
J: TRBJ2-7
V: TRBV7-2
D: TRBD2
CDR3: CASSPGGGGQYF
DNA: TGTGCCAGCAGCCCCGGGGGGGGCGGGCAGTACTTC

size: .
J: TRBJ1-3
V: TRBV4-3
D: .
CDR3: CASRSLESGNTIYF
DNA: TGCGCCAGCAGGAGCTTAGAGTCCGGAAACACCATATATTTT

size: .
J: TRBJ2-3
V: TRBV5-1
D: TRBD1
CDR3: CASGDREKFSHTDTQYF
DNA: TGCGCCAGTGGGGACAGGGAAAAGTTCAGCCACACAGATACGCAGTATTTT

size: .
J: TRBJ1-1
V: TRBV18
D: TRBD1
CDR3: CASSPFPTGLNTEAFF
DNA: TGTGCCAGCTCACCATTCCCGACAGGGCTGAACACTGAAGCTTTCTTT

size: .
J: TRBJ2-1
V: TRBV7-2
D: TRBD2
CDR3: CARVLAGGNEQFF
DNA: TGTGCCAGGGTACTAGCGGGAGGCAATGAGCAGTTCTTC

size: .
J: TRBJ2-3
V: TRBV5-6
D: .
CDR3: CASRRGTDTQYF
DNA: TGTGCCAGCAGGCGGGGCACAGATACGCAGTATTTT

size: few
J: TRBJ1-5
V: TRBV6-5
D: .
CDR3: CASKTGRNQPQHF
DNA: TGTGCCAGCAAGACAGGCCGGAATCAGCCCCAGCATTTT

size: once
J: TRBJ2-1
V: TRBV27
D: .
CDR3: CASGDQRVYNEQFF
DNA: TGTGCCAGCGGTGATCAGCGGGTGTACAATGAGCAGTTCTTC

size: .
J: TRBJ1-2
V: TRBV4-1
D: .
CDR3: CASSPTAGYGYTF
DNA: TGCGCCAGCAGCCCCACAGCAGGCTATGGCTACACCTTC

size: .
J: TRBJ1-1
V: TRBV4-1
D: TRBD1
CDR3: CASTTDRVRAEAFF
DNA: TGCGCCAGCACCACGGACAGGGTGAGGGCTGAAGCTTTCTTT

size: .
J: TRBJ1-4
V: TRBV9
D: .
CDR3: CASSATGTEKLFF
DNA: TGTGCCAGCAGCGCAACCGGGACAGAAAAACTGTTTTTT

size: .
J: TRBJ2-2
V: TRBV5-4
D: TRBD2
CDR3: CASSREGNANTGELFF
DNA: TGTGCCAGCAGCCGGGAGGGAAACGCGAACACCGGGGAGCTGTTTTTT

size: .
J: TRBJ2-7
V: TRBV7-2
D: .
CDR3: CASSLSYEQYF
DNA: TGTGCCAGCAGCTTGAGTTACGAGCAGTACTTC

size: .
J: TRBJ2-1
V: TRBV12-5
D: TRBD2
CDR3: CASGLRLAGSNEQFF
DNA: TGTGCTAGTGGTTTGCGCCTAGCGGGAAGCAATGAGCAGTTCTTC

size: few
J: TRBJ1-1
V: TRBV14
D: TRBD1
CDR3: CASSQDIGTGYTEAFF
DNA: TGTGCCAGCAGCCAGGACATCGGGACAGGGTACACTGAAGCTTTCTTT

size: .
J: TRBJ2-2
V: TRBV19
D: TRBD2
CDR3: CASSTLGGRLAGELFF
DNA: TGTGCCAGTAGTACCCTCGGGGGGAGGTTGGCCGGGGAGCTGTTTTTT

size: .
J: TRBJ2-7
V: TRBV9
D: .
CDR3: CASSVGALSSYEQYF
DNA: TGTGCCAGCAGCGTAGGGGCACTGAGCTCCTACGAGCAGTACTTC

size: few
J: TRBJ2-7
V: TRBV6-5
D: .
CDR3: CASRGGTGAYEQYF
DNA: TGTGCCAGCAGGGGAGGGACAGGCGCCTACGAGCAGTACTTC

size: many
J: TRBJ2-7
V: TRBV24-1
D: TRBD1
CDR3: CATPGQGHYEQYF
DNA: TGTGCCACCCCCGGACAGGGACACTACGAGCAGTACTTC

size: .
J: TRBJ2-3
V: TRBV13
D: TRBD2
CDR3: CASSGRLAGTDTQYF
DNA: TGTGCCAGCAGCGGCCGACTAGCGGGCACAGATACGCAGTATTTT

size: .
J: TRBJ2-7
V: TRBV29-1
D: TRBD2
CDR3: CSVEVPGGRQYF
DNA: TGCAGCGTTGAAGTCCCCGGGGGGAGACAGTACTTC

size: .
J: TRBJ2-7
V: TRBV7-9
D: .
CDR3: CASSGRTGSYEQYF
DNA: TGTGCCAGCAGCGGTAGGACGGGGTCCTACGAGCAGTACTTC